This T cell receptor (beta chain) is drawn from a study of blood T cell repertoires in COVID-19. Study summary: There were acute and convalescent COVID-19 samples, and they came from the United States, Italy and Spain. From T cells, B-cell-depleted T cells, or PBMCs came the material, which was cDNA or gDNA.

This clone was counted once. V was trimmed by 7 bases and J by 0 bases, leaving 14 bases between them. Germline V gene data show CDR1 as LNHDA and CDR2 as SQIVND (reference sequence). The CDR3 sequence is 15 residues long. Participant-reported clinical history was the basis for cohort assignment. The assay was immunoSEQ multiplex PCR, and TCRdb's table has in-frame clones only and misses some. The profile shows fewer than 300,000 clones, roughly 93% of them singletons. The receptor's source is a woman between 35 and 50 years old with acute COVID-19. V is TRBV19 and J is TRBJ2-3; D possibly corresponds to TRBD2 (6 bases). What was sequenced was PBMCs or T cells enriched from blood (not recorded which). For the CDR3, the DNA is TGTGCCAGTACAGGTGATAGCGGTAGCACAGATACGCAGTATTTT. Protein sequence: CASTGDSGSTDTQYF. The full variable domain, rest sourced from reference TRBV19 and TRBJ2-3, is DGGITQSPKYLFRKEGQNVTLSCEQNLNHDAMYWYRQDPGQGLRLIYYSQIVNDFQKGDIAEGYSVSREKKESFPLTVTSAQKNPTAFYLCASTGDSGSTDTQYFGPGTRLTVL.